This record concerns one TCR beta chain sequence. These data originate in a study of blood T cell repertoires in COVID-19. Sequenced by immunoSEQ multiplex PCR; TCRdb stores in-frame clones only, minus some. The sample gives a few hundred thousand clones, approximately 91% of which show up once; roughly 8.9% is in the top ten. CDR3 size: 13 residues. Trimming cost V 1 base and J 6 bases; bases outside gene matches: 3. The germline gives CDR1 SGHAT, CDR2 FQNNGV. The gene calls are TRBV11-2 and TRBJ2-7; 7 bases agree with TRBD2. The specimen sequenced was PBMCs or T cells enriched from blood (not recorded which). The TCR comes from a middle-aged woman who had recovered from COVID-19. DNA of the CDR3: TGTGCCAGCAGCTTAGGACTAGCTTCCGAGCAGTACTTC. Protein product: CASSLGLASEQYF.